This entry is about one T cell receptor (beta chain). No antigen is known for it. The junction departs from germline at one end; a sequencing error may be responsible. This record belongs to a study of T-cell reconstitution after alpha-beta-depleted transplantation in children. Notes on the study in general: At day 60, the high TCRbeta diversity found in some patients originated from recipient T cells and thymic progenitors that had survived.

Library preparation (for TCRbeta) was performed with unique molecular identifiers. TCRdb independently ran MiXCR on the PCR reads; one entry per CDR3 protein. The sample contains over 150,000 distinct CDR3 sequences, under 8.5% of which appear only once. Looked up from germline, CDR1 is DFQATT and CDR2 is SNEGSKA (reference sequence). The CDR3 loop spans 12 amino acids. The V call is TRBV20-1, the J call TRBJ1-1; D is undetermined. This receptor was obtained from a boy aged 2 to 9 with acute lymphoblastic leukemia, due to receive a stem cell transplant. The source material was PBMCs, sampled before TCRalphabeta/CD19-depleted stem cell transplant. CDR3 coding DNA: TGCAGTGCAAGAGGAGTTCCCACTGAAGCTTTCTTT. Amino acid sequence: CSARGVPTEAFF.